Included here is one T cell receptor beta chain sequence, with context. What it recognizes is unknown. Time point: newly diagnosed, previously untreated cHL patient sample. Purified CD4+ T cells were obtained from thawed PBMCs through magnetic negative selection. The study compared against PBMCs from newly diagnosed, untreated classical Hodgkin lymphoma. Trimming stripped 5 bases from V and 4 bases from J, with 11 bases between. This CDR3 is 13 amino acids long. The germline gives CDR1 SEHNR, CDR2 FQNEAQ (reference sequence). The sample originates from a study of PD-1 blockade in classical Hodgkin lymphoma. Assay: immunoSEQ multiplex PCR; the TCRdb copy retains only in-frame clones and omits some. The repertoire holds 29,000 or so clones, roughly nine tenths seen once, with about 0.33% in the top ten. Findings and limits, study-wide: The origin of the repertoire differences remains undefined, with disease activity or prior therapy as possible causes. Baseline TCR diversity was reportedly lower in newly diagnosed patients than in healthy donors. It was reported as lower still in relapsed/refractory patients.

This clonotype was sampled from a human donor with classical Hodgkin lymphoma. The gene calls are TRBV7-9 and TRBJ1-2; TRBD1 is a possible D gene (5 bases). The sample was CD4+ T cells from blood. In DNA form, the CDR3 reads TGTGCCAGCAGCGTAGACCAGGGCTATGGCTACACCTTC. It is translated as CASSVDQGYGYTF.